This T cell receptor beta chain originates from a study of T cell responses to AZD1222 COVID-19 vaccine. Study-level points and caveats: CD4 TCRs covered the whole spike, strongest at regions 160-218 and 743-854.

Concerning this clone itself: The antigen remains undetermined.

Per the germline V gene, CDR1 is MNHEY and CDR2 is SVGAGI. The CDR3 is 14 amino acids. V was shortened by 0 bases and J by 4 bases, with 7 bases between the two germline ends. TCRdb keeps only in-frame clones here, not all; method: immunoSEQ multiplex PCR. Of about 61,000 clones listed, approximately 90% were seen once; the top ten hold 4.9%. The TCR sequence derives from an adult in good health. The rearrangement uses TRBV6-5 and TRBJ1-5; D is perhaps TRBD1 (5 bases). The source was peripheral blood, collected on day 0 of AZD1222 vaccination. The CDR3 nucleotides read TGTGCCAGCAGTTACTCTGGGGGGAATCAGCCCCAGCATTTT. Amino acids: CASSYSGGNQPQHF.